This T cell receptor (beta chain) was observed in a study of spatial heterogeneity in lung cancer. This clonotype has a count of ten or more. TCRdb independently ran MiXCR on the 5' RACE reads; one entry per CDR3 protein. Here the sample spans some 41,000 distinct CDR3 sequences, under 7.5% being singletons. Sample time point: sample taken at primary tumor resection. The CDR3 loop spans 15 amino acids. CDR1 is SNHLY, CDR2 FYNNEI, per germline. With V trimmed by 3 bases and J by 4 bases, 7 bases remained unmatched. The sample was PBMCs, taken at surgery. V and J are TRBV2 and TRBJ2-3; TRBD2 agrees at 7 bases. The receptor was isolated from a female donor with early-stage non-small cell lung cancer. The CDR3 region has the DNA TGTGCCAGCAGTGATAAGCGGGGAGGGGCAGATACGCAGTATTTT. The encoded protein is CASSDKRGGADTQYF.